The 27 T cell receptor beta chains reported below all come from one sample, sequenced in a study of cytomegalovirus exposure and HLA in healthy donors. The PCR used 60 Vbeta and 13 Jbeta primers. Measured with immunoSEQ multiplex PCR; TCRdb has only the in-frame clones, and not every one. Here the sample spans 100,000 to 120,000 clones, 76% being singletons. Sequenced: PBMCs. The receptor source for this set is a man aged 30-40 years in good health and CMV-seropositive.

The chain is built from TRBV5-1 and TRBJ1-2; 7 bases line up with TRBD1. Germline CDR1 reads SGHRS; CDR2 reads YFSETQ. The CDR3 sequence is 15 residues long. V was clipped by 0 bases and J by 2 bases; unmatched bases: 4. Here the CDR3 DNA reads TGCGCCAGCAGCTTGGACAGGGGTCTGAACTATGGCTACACCTTC. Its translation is CASSLDRGLNYGYTF.

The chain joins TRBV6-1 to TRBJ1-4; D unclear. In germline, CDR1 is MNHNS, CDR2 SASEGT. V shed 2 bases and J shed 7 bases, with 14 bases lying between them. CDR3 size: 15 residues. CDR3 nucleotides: TGTGCCAGCAGTGAAATGCGGTTGTTTGGTGAAAAACTGTTTTTT. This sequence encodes CASSEMRLFGEKLFF.

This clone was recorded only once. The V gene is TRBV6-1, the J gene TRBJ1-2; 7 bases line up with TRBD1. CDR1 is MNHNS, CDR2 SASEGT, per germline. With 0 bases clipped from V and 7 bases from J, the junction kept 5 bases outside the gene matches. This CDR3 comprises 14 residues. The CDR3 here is CASSEARGIGGYTF. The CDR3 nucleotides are TGTGCCAGCAGTGAAGCCAGGGGGATTGGTGGCTACACCTTC.

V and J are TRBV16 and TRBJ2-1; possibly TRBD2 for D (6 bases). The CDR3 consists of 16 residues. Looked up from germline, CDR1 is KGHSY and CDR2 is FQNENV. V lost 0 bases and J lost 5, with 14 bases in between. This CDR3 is CASSQSGGTVNNEQFF. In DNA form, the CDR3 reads TGTGCCAGCAGCCAATCGGGAGGAACGGTAAACAATGAGCAGTTCTTC.

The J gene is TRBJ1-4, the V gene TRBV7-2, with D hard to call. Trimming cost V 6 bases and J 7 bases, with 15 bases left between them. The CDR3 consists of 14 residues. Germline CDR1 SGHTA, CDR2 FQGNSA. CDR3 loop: CASSPGGGFEKLFF. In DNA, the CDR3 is TGTGCCAGCAGTCCAGGCGGAGGGTTTGAAAAACTGTTTTTT.

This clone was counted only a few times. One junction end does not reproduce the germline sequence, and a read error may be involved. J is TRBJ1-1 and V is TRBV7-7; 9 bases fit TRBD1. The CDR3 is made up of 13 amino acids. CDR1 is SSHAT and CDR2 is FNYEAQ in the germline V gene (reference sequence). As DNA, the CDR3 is TGTGCTAGCAGCCTCGGACAGGGGACTGAAGCTTTCTTT. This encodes CASSLGQGTEAFF.

The CDR3 loop reads CASEGGRTDTQYF. CDR3 DNA: TGTGCCAGCGAGGGGGGGCGTACAGATACGCAGTATTTT. The chain is built from TRBV6-6 and TRBJ2-3; TRBD2 is a possible D gene (7 bases). V was cut by 8 bases and J by 3 bases, with 12 bases left in between. The CDR3 runs 13 residues. Germline CDR1 is MNHNY and CDR2 is SVGAGI (reference sequence).

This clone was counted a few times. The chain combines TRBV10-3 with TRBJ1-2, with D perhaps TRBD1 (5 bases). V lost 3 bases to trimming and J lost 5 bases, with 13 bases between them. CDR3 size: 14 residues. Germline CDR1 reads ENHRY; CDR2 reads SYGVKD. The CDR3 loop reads CAISDSLTAYGYTF. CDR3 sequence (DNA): TGTGCCATCAGTGACTCTCTGACAGCGTATGGCTACACCTTC.

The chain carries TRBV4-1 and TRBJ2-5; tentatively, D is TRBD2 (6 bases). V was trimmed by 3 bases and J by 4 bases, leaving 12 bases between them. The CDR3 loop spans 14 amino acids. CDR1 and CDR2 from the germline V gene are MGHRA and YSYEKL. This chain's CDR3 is CASSHLASGETQYF. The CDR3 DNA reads TGCGCCAGCAGCCACCTAGCGAGTGGAGAGACCCAGTACTTC.

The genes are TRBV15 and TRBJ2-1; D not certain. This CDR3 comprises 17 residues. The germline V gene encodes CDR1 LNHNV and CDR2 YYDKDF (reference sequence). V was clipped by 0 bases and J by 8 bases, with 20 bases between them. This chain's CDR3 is CATSRDAATPSLDEQFF. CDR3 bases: TGTGCCACCAGCAGAGATGCGGCTACCCCCTCCTTGGATGAGCAGTTCTTC.

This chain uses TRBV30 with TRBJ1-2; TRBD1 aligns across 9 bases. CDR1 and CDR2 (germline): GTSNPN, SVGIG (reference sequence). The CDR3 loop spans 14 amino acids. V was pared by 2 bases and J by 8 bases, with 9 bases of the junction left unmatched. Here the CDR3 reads CAWSIHGQGRGYTF. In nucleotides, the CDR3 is TGTGCCTGGAGTATCCATGGACAGGGGAGAGGCTACACCTTC.

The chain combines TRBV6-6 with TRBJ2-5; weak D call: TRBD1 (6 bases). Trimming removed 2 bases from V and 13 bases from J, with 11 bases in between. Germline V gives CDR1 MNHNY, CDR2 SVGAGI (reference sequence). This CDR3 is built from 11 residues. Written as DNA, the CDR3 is TGTGCCAGCAGTTACGGGGGCGGGCCGTACTTC. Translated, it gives CASSYGGGPYF.

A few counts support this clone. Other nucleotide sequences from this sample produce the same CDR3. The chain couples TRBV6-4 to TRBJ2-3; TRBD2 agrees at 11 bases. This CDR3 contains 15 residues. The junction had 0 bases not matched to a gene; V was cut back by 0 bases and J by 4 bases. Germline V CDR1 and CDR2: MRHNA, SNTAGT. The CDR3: CASSDSSGGADTQYF. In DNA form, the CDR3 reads TGTGCCAGCAGTGACTCTAGCGGGGGGGCAGATACGCAGTATTTT.

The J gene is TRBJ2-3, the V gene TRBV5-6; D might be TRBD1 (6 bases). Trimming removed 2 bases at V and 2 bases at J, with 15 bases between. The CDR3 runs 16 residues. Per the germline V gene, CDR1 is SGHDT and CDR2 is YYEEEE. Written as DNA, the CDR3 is TGTGCCAGCAGCTTAAAGACAGGAGGTCACACAGATACGCAGTATTTT. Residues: CASSLKTGGHTDTQYF.

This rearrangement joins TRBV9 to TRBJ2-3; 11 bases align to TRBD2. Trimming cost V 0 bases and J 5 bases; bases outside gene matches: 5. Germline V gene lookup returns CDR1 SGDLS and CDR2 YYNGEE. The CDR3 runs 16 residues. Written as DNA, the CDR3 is TGTGCCAGCAGCGTAGAGGCTAGCGGGGGGCTAGATACGCAGTATTTT. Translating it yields CASSVEASGGLDTQYF. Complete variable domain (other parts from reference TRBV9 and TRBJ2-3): DSGVTQTPKHLITATGQRVTLRCSPRSGDLSVYWYQQSLDQGLQFLIQYYNGEERAKGNILERFSAQQFPDLHSELNLSSLELGDSALYFCASSVEASGGLDTQYFGPGTRLTVL.

The CDR3 DNA follows: TGTGCCATCAGTGAGGTAGGGAGTTCGAATGAGCAGTTCTTC. It codes for CAISEVGSSNEQFF. The V call is TRBV10-3, the J call TRBJ2-1; D is perhaps TRBD2 (5 bases). The V end was cut by 2 bases, the J end by 7 bases, with 12 bases between. Germline CDR1 ENHRY, CDR2 SYGVKD. The CDR3 consists of 14 residues.

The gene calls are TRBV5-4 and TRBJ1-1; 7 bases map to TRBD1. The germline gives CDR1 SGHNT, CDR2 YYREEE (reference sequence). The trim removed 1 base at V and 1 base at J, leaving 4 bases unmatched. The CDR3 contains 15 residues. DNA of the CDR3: TGTGCCAGCAGCTTGTGGGCAGGGGGGAACACTGAAGCTTTCTTT. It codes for CASSLWAGGNTEAFF.

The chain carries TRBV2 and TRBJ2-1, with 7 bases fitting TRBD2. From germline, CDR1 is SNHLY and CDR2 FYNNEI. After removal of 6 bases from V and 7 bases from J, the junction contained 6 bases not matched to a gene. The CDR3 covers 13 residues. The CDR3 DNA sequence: TGTGCCAGCAGAGGGACTATGAGAAATGAGCAGTTCTTC. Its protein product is CASRGTMRNEQFF.

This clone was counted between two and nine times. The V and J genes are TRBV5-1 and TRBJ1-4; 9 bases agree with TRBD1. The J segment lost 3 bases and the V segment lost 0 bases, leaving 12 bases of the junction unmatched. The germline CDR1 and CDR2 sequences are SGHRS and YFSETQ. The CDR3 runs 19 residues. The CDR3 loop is CASSLGWRTGDQANEKLFF. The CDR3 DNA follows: TGCGCCAGCAGCTTGGGATGGAGGACAGGGGACCAGGCTAATGAAAAACTGTTTTTT.

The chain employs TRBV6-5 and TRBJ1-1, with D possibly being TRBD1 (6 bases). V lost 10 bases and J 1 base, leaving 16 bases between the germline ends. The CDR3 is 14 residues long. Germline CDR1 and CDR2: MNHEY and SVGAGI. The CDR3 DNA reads TGTGCCATCAGCCCGGACAGTGGGAACACTGAAGCTTTCTTT. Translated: CAISPDSGNTEAFF.

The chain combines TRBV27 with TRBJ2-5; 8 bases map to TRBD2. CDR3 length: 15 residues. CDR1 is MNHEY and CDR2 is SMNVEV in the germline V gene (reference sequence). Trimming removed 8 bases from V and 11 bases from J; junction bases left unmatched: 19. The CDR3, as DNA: TGTGCCAGCGCTCCCGGGAGGGGGGGAATGGGGGAGCAGTACTTC. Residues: CASAPGRGGMGEQYF.

The CDR3 region has the DNA TGTGCCAGCAACAGGGTGGGCTATTATGGCTACACCTTC. As protein: CASNRVGYYGYTF. The V call is TRBV19, the J call TRBJ1-2; tentatively, D is TRBD1 (6 bases). The germline V and J ends were trimmed by 9 bases and 5 bases, with 16 bases remaining between them. Germline V lookup: CDR1 LNHDA, CDR2 SQIVND (reference sequence). There are 13 residues in the CDR3.

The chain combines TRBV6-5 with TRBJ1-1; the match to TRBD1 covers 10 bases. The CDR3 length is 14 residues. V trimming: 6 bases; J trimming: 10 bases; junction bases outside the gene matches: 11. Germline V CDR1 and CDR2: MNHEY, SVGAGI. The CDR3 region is CASSRGQGGVGAFF. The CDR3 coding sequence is TGTGCCAGCAGCCGAGGACAGGGGGGAGTCGGAGCTTTCTTT.

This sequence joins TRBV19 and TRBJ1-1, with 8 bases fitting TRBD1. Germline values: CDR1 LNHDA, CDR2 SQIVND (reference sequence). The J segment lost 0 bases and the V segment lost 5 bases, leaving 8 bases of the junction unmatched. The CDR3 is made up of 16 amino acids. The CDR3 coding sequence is TGTGCCAGTAGTCCCCGGACAGGGCCTATGAACACTGAAGCTTTCTTT. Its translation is CASSPRTGPMNTEAFF. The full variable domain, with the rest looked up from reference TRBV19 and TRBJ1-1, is DGGITQSPKYLFRKEGQNVTLSCEQNLNHDAMYWYRQDPGQGLRLIYYSQIVNDFQKGDIAEGYSVSREKKESFPLTVTSAQKNPTAFYLCASSPRTGPMNTEAFFGQGTRLTVV.

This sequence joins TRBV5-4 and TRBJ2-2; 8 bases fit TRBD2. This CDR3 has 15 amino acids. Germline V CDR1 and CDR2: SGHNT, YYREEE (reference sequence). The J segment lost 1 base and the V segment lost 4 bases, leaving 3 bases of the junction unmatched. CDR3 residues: CASSVAGQNTGELFF. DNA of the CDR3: TGTGCCAGCAGCGTAGCGGGGCAGAACACCGGGGAGCTGTTTTTT.

The DNA of the CDR3 is TGTGCCAGCAGCCCCCTAGGACAGGGAGAAGGAGAGACCCAGTACTTC. It is translated as CASSPLGQGEGETQYF. The gene calls are TRBV14 and TRBJ2-5; 8 nucleotides match TRBD1. CDR1 is SGHDN and CDR2 is FVKESK in the germline V gene. Trimming removed 4 bases from V and 4 bases from J; junction bases left unmatched: 11. The CDR3 sequence is 16 residues long.

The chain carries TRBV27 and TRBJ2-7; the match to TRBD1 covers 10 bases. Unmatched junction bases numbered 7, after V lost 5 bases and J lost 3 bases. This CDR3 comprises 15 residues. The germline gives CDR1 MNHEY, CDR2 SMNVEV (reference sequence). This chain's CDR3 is CASSPPGQGFYEQYF. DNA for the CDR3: TGTGCCAGCAGTCCCCCGGGACAGGGGTTCTACGAGCAGTACTTC.